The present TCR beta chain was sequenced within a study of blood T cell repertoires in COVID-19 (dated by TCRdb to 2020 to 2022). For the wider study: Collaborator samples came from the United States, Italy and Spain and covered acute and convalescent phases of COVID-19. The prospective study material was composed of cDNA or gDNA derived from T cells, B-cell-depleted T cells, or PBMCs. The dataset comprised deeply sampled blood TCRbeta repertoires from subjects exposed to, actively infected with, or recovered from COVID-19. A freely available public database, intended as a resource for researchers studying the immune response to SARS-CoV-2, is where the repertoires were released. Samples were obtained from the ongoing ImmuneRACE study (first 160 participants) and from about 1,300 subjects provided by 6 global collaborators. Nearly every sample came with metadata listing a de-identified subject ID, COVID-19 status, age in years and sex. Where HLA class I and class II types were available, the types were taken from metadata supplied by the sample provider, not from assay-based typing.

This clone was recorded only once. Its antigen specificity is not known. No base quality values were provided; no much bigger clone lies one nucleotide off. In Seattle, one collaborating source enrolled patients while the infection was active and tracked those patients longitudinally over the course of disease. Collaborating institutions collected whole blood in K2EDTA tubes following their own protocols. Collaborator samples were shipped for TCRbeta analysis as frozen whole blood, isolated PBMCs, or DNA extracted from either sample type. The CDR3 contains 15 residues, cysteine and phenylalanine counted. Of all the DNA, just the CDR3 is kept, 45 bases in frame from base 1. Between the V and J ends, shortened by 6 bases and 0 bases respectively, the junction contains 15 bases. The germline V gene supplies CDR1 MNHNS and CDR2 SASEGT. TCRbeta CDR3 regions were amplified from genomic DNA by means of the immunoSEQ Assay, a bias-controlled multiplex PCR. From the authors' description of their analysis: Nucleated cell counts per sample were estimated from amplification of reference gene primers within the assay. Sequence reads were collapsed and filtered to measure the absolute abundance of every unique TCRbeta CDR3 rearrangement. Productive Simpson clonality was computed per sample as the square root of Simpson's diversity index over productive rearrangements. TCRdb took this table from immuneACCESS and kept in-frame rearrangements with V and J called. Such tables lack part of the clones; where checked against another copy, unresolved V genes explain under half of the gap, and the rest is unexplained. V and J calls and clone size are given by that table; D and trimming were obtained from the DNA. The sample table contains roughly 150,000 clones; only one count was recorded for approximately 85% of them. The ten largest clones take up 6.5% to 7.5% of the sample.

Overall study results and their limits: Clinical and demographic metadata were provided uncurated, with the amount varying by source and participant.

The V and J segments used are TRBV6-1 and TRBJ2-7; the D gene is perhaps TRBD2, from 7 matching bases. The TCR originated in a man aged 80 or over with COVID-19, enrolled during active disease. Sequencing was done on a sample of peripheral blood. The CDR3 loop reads CASSKGGGSSYEQYF. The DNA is TGTGCCAGCAGCAAAGGGGGGGGCAGCTCCTACGAGCAGTACTTC.